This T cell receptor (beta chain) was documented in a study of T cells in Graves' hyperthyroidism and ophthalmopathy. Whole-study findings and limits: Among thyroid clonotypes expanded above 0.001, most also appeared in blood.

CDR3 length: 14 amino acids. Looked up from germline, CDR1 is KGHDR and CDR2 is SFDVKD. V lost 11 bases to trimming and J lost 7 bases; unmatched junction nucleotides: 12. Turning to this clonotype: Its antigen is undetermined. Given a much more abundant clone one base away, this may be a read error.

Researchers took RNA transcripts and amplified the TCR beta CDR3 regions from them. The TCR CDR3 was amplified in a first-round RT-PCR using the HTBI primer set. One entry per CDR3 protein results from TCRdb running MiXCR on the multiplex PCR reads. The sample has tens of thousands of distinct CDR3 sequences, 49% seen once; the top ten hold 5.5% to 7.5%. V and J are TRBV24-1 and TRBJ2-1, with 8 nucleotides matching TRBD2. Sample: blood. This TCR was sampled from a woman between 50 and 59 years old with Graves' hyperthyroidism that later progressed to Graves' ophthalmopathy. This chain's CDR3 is CASPSGLARNEQFF. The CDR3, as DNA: TGTGCCAGCCCATCTGGACTAGCTCGGAATGAGCAGTTCTTC.